The source of this TCR beta chain is a study of T-cell reconstitution after alpha-beta-depleted transplantation in children. Findings and limits, study-wide: T-cell numbers and diversity one year post-transplant derived largely from freshly generated T cells. Several hundred rapidly expanded clones from non-depleted graft cells reportedly supplied alpha-beta T cells about two months post-transplant.

Unique molecular identifiers tagged the TCRbeta library. MiXCR, applied by TCRdb to the PCR reads, yields one record per CDR3 protein. The sample lists some 150,000 distinct CDR3 sequences, 8.5% to 10% occurring once. This clonotype was seen many times. Antigen specificity is unknown. The CDR3 is 13 amino acids. Looked up from germline, CDR1 is SGHRS and CDR2 is YFSETQ. Losses at the gene ends were 5 bases for V and 5 bases for J; bases not matched to a gene: 5. The chain carries TRBV5-1 and TRBJ1-2, with 8 positions matching TRBD1. The sample in question was PBMCs, mostly from graft donor cells, obtained 180 days after TCRalphabeta/CD19-depleted stem cell transplant. The receptor was isolated from a female patient between 2 and 15 years old who had a stem cell transplant for congenital amegakaryocytic thrombocytopenia, so the T cells may come from the graft donor. The CDR3 DNA sequence: TGCGCCAGCAGGCGGACAGGGATTTATGGCTACACCTTC. This encodes CASRRTGIYGYTF.